The sequence of this TCR beta chain was determined in a study of OX40 agonist ivuxolimab in advanced cancers. Profiled with immunoSEQ multiplex PCR; TCRdb holds only in-frame clones, not every one. The data show around 100,000 clones, about 89% seen once. CDR3 size: 13 residues. The V end lost 7 bases, the J end lost 1 base, and 10 bases lay between the germline ends. The germline CDR1 and CDR2 sequences are MGHDK and SYGVNS. Source: CD4+ or CD8+ T cells sorted from blood, taken in a trial of the OX40 agonist ivuxolimab. The rearrangement links TRBV25-1 to TRBJ2-5; D gene ambiguous. This clonotype was obtained from an adult with an advanced solid tumor such as melanoma, head and neck, liver or kidney cancer. This CDR3 reads CASNGPIQETQYF. The DNA for the CDR3 is TGTGCCAGCAATGGACCGATCCAAGAGACCCAGTACTTC.